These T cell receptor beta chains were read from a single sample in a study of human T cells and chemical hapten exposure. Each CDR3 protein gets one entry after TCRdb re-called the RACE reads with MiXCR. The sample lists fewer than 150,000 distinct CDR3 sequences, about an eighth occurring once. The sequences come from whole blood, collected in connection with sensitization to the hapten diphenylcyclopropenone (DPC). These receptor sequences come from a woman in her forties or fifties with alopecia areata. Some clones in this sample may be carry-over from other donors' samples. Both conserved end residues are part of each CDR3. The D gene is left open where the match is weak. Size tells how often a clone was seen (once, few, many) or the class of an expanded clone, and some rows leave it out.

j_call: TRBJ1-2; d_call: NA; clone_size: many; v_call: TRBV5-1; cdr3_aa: CASSSTPQEVTGYTF; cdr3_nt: TGCGCCAGCAGCTCGACCCCGCAGGAAGTCACTGGCTACACCTTC
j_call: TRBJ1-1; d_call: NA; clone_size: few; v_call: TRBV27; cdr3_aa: CASRYHREGEAFF; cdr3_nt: TGTGCCAGCAGATACCACAGGGAGGGTGAAGCTTTCTTT
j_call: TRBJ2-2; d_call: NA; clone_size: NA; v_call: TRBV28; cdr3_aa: CASSLPGELFF; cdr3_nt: TGTGCCAGCAGTTTACCCGGGGAGCTGTTTTTT
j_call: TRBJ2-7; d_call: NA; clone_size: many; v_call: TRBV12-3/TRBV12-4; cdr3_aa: CASSLGGPSYEQYF; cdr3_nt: TGTGCCAGCAGTTTAGGAGGACCCTCCTACGAGCAGTACTTC
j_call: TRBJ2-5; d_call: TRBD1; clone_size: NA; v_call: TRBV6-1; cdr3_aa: CASSRDRDETQYF; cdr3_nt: TGTGCCAGCAGCCGCGACAGGGACGAGACCCAGTACTTC
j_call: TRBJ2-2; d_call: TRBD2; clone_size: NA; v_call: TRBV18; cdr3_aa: CASSPRTSGGGNGPGELFF; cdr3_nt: TGTGCCAGCTCACCGCGGACTAGCGGAGGGGGTAACGGACCCGGGGAGCTGTTTTTT
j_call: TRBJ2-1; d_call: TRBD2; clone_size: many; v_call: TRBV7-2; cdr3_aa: CASSIPGLAGVYNERFF; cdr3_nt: TGTGCCAGCAGCATACCGGGACTAGCGGGAGTGTACAATGAGCGGTTCTTC
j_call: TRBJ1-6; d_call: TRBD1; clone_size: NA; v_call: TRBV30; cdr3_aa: CAWRGRSGTGASPLHF; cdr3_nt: TGTGCCTGGAGGGGTCGCTCCGGGACAGGGGCTTCACCCCTCCACTTT
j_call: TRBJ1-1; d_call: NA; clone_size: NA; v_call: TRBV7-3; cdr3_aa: CASSLAVLGNTEAFF; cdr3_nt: TGTGCCAGCAGCTTAGCGGTTTTAGGGAACACTGAAGCTTTCTTT
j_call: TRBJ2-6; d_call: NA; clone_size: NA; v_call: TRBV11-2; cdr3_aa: CASRGLRSGANVLTF; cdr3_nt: TGTGCCAGCAGGGGGCTTCGGTCTGGGGCCAACGTCCTGACTTTC
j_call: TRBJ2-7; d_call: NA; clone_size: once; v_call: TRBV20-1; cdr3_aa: CSARDVSYSYEQYF; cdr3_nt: TGCAGTGCTAGAGATGTGAGTTACTCCTACGAGCAGTACTTC
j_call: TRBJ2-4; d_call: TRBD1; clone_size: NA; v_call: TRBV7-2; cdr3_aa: CASSSPGQGYENIQYF; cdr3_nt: TGTGCCAGCAGCTCGCCGGGACAGGGGTACGAAAACATTCAGTACTTC
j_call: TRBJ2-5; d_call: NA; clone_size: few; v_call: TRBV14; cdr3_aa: CASSQVWGETQYF; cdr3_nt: TGTGCCAGCAGCCAAGTATGGGGAGAGACCCAGTACTTC